These T cell receptor beta chains were read from a single sample in a study of blood T cells in healthy people across ages. TCRdb used MiXCR to reprocess the 5' RACE reads, holding one entry per CDR3 protein. The data contain about 830,000 distinct CDR3 sequences, approximately 67% of them seen just once; the ten biggest clones take up 25% to 35%. The sample taken for sequencing was blood. Every receptor here comes from a man aged 25-40 years in good health. Both conserved end residues are part of each CDR3. D genes are given only for firm matches. The listing skips clone size in some rows; elsewhere it reads once, few, many or a size class.

v_call,clone_size,j_call,d_call,cdr3_aa,cdr3_nt
TRBV7-9,once,TRBJ1-1,NA,CASSLPGVTEAFF,TGTGCCAGCAGCTTACCAGGGGTCACTGAAGCTTTCTTT
TRBV12-3/TRBV12-4,NA,TRBJ2-5,NA,CASSSSVETGGQETQYF,TGTGCCAGCAGCTCCTCGGTCGAGACAGGAGGACAAGAGACCCAGTACTTC
TRBV7-9,few,TRBJ1-4,TRBD1,CASSLTGEPNEKLFF,TGTGCCAGCAGCCTCACAGGGGAACCTAATGAAAAACTGTTTTTT
TRBV4-3,NA,TRBJ2-5,TRBD2,CASSLWAAIGGGQETQYF,TGCGCCAGCAGCCTCTGGGCGGCTATCGGCGGGGGGCAAGAGACCCAGTACTTC
TRBV29-1,NA,TRBJ2-3,NA,CSVNPRPGSTDTQYF,TGCAGCGTCAACCCAAGGCCAGGTAGCACAGATACGCAGTATTTT
TRBV12-3/TRBV12-4,few,TRBJ1-2,TRBD1,CASSTQGQGYTF,TGTGCCAGCAGTACACAGGGGCAGGGCTACACCTTC
TRBV6-5,NA,TRBJ2-3,NA,CASSTRQGEGRDTQYF,TGTGCCAGCAGCACCCGACAGGGTGAGGGGAGGGATACGCAGTATTTT
TRBV27,NA,TRBJ1-2,TRBD1,CVSSFAGQGVHGYTF,TGTGTCAGCAGTTTTGCGGGACAGGGAGTCCATGGCTACACCTTC
TRBV20-1,NA,TRBJ2-3,NA,CSASKDLPQADTQYF,TGCAGTGCTAGTAAGGACCTACCACAAGCGGATACGCAGTATTTT
TRBV6-2/TRBV6-3,few,TRBJ2-1,NA,CASSYGESTSNEQFF,TGTGCCAGCAGTTATGGAGAGTCGACTAGCAATGAGCAGTTCTTC
TRBV5-1,few,TRBJ2-3,NA,CASTPGQGTDTQYF,TGCGCCAGCACCCCGGGGCAGGGGACAGATACGCAGTATTTT
TRBV20-1,NA,TRBJ1-2,NA,CSASSLYGYTF,TGCAGTGCCTCTTCTTTATATGGCTACACCTTC
TRBV19,NA,TRBJ2-1,TRBD2,CASSQAGLTGEQFF,TGTGCCAGTAGTCAAGCGGGACTTACGGGTGAGCAGTTCTTC
TRBV29-1,NA,TRBJ2-2,TRBD1,CSVSGTGLTGELFF,TGCAGCGTTTCCGGGACAGGCCTAACCGGGGAGCTGTTTTTT
TRBV25-1,NA,TRBJ2-3,NA,CASSEVAGLLTDTQYF,TGTGCCAGCAGTGAAGTGGCAGGACTTCTCACAGATACGCAGTATTTT
TRBV20-1,NA,TRBJ2-1,NA,CSARDLQVAYNEQFF,TGCAGTGCTAGAGATTTACAGGTAGCGTACAATGAGCAGTTCTTC
TRBV6-2/TRBV6-3,NA,TRBJ2-1,TRBD2,CASSYPPKPGLADLSYNEQFF,TGTGCCAGCAGTTACCCACCTAAACCGGGACTAGCGGATCTCTCCTACAATGAGCAGTTCTTC
TRBV20-1,NA,TRBJ2-7,TRBD2,CSASGGTSGSYEQYF,TGCAGTGCTAGCGGGGGGACTAGCGGATCCTACGAGCAGTACTTC
TRBV2,few,TRBJ2-3,NA,CASSEGRFEDTQYF,TGTGCCAGCAGTGAGGGGAGATTTGAGGATACGCAGTATTTT
TRBV29-1,NA,TRBJ2-7,TRBD2,CSAGLAGGYEQYF,TGCAGCGCTGGACTAGCGGGGGGGTACGAGCAGTACTTC
TRBV28,NA,TRBJ2-5,NA,CASSIPREPATQYF,TGTGCCAGCAGTATCCCAAGGGAACCCGCGACCCAGTACTTC
TRBV29-1,NA,TRBJ2-3,NA,CSIDGGSTDTQYF,TGCAGCATTGATGGCGGAAGCACAGATACGCAGTATTTT
TRBV29-1,NA,TRBJ2-6,NA,CSVGGSEGANVLTF,TGCAGCGTTGGAGGGTCAGAAGGGGCCAACGTCCTGACTTTC
TRBV18,NA,TRBJ2-5,NA,CASARSLGVAETQYF,TGTGCCAGCGCGCGATCCCTTGGAGTGGCGGAGACCCAGTACTTC
TRBV20-1,few,TRBJ1-4,TRBD1,CSARSRAPGQATNEKLFF,TGCAGTGCTAGAAGTCGAGCTCCGGGACAGGCAACTAATGAAAAACTGTTTTTT
TRBV2,once,TRBJ1-4,NA,CASLLGGSTNEKLFF,TGTGCCAGCCTGCTGGGAGGGTCAACTAATGAAAAACTGTTTTTT
TRBV11-2,few,TRBJ2-3,TRBD1,CASSIRDRGTDTQYF,TGTGCCAGCAGCATCCGGGACAGGGGGACAGATACGCAGTATTTT
TRBV27,NA,TRBJ2-7,NA,CASSLWWQGGPYEQYF,TGTGCCAGCAGTTTATGGTGGCAGGGAGGACCCTACGAGCAGTACTTC
TRBV7-3,NA,TRBJ2-1,TRBD2,CASSLQAGAGYEQFF,TGTGCCAGCAGCTTACAAGCGGGGGCCGGCTATGAGCAGTTCTTC